This T cell receptor beta chain comes out of a study of cytomegalovirus exposure and HLA in healthy donors. Whole-study findings and limits: Reports indicated that the classifier achieved high specificity and sensitivity in diagnosing cytomegalovirus status.

Note on this clone: Its antigen is currently unknown.

Trimming removed 3 bases at V and 0 bases at J, with 14 bases between. Germline CDR1 is KGHSH and CDR2 is LQKENI. This CDR3 is built from 17 residues. Using immunoSEQ multiplex PCR, the repertoire was profiled, and TCRdb retains in-frame clones only, with some absent. This sample has some 67,000 clones, with 94% found just once. The rearrangement joins TRBV18 to TRBJ1-4; D possibly corresponds to TRBD1 (5 bases). Sequencing input: PBMCs. This clonotype was obtained from a woman younger than 30 in good health and CMV-seronegative. CDR3 sequence: CASSPAGSEATNEKLFF. The CDR3 DNA reads as TGTGCCAGCTCACCTGCAGGGTCAGAAGCAACTAATGAAAAACTGTTTTTT.